The 27 T cell receptor beta chains listed next were all sequenced from one sample in a study of T cells in Graves' hyperthyroidism and ophthalmopathy (dated by TCRdb to the late 2010s). The method was multiplex PCR. The run used an Illumina HiSeq 2000. The TCR beta CDR3 regions were amplified from RNA transcripts. The TCR CDR3 was subjected to a first round of RT-PCR using the HTBI primer set and the Qiagen OneStep RT-PCR kit. Using fastp at Q25 and MiXCR, TCRdb reprocessed the public reads and kept productive beta chains. Each CDR3 protein gets just one entry, which takes the most common genes and DNA from the rows behind it. Within this sample are over 350,000 distinct CDR3 sequences, with over 13% of them counted one time only. The top ten constitute around 27% of the sample. Sequencing was performed on blood. The receptors stem from a man aged 45 to 65 with Graves' ophthalmopathy.

This clonotype came up many times. The rearrangement links TRBV11-2 to TRBJ2-3; a possible D gene is TRBD1 (6 bases). Trimming took off 5 bases at V and 0 bases at J, with 12 bases between the two ends. There are 15 residues in the CDR3. The germline CDR1 and CDR2 sequences are SGHAT and FQNNGV. The CDR3 nucleotides are TGTGCCAGCAGCCAGGGGCAGCCCAGCACAGATACGCAGTATTTT. Its translation: CASSQGQPSTDTQYF.

The rearrangement uses TRBV19 and TRBJ2-7; 8 positions match TRBD1. Germline CDR1 is LNHDA and CDR2 is SQIVND (reference sequence). The J segment lost 5 bases and the V segment lost 3 bases, leaving 3 bases of the junction unmatched. There are 13 residues in the CDR3. As DNA, the CDR3 is TGTGCCAGTAGTATGACAGGGGAGAACGAGCAGTACTTC. Its protein is CASSMTGENEQYF.

The sample holds many counts of this clonotype. The V call is TRBV20-1, the J call TRBJ2-7, with 9 nucleotides matching TRBD2. The trim removed 0 bases at V and 4 bases at J, leaving 7 bases unmatched. The CDR3 is 15 amino acids. Germline loops: CDR1 DFQATT, CDR2 SNEGSKA (reference sequence). The CDR3 sequence is CSARDRVSGSYEQYF. The CDR3 coding sequence is TGCAGTGCTAGAGATCGTGTTAGCGGGAGTTACGAGCAGTACTTC.

At least ten counts were recorded for this clonotype. The chain is built from TRBV15 and TRBJ2-5, with TRBD1 matching over 10 bases. V lost 0 bases and J lost 3; bases outside the gene matches: 4. CDR3 length equals 16 residues. Germline V gives CDR1 LNHNV, CDR2 YYDKDF (reference sequence). In DNA form, the CDR3 reads TGTGCCACCAGCAGAGATCGAGGGACAGGGGAAGAGACCCAGTACTTC. Amino acid sequence: CATSRDRGTGEETQYF.

This clonotype was counted ten times or more. The chain links TRBV5-1 to TRBJ2-1; D possibly corresponds to TRBD2 (5 bases). Germline assignment: CDR1 SGHRS and CDR2 YFSETQ. CDR3 length: 15 amino acids. The ends were cut back, 0 bases at V and 6 bases at J, with 13 bases in the middle. The CDR3 reads CASSLVARSSNEQFF. The CDR3 DNA reads as TGCGCCAGCAGCTTGGTAGCGAGGAGCTCCAATGAGCAGTTCTTC.

This clonotype was seen many times. This chain links TRBV11-2 with TRBJ2-1, with a tentative D call TRBD2 (5 bases). There are 13 residues in the CDR3. V shed 10 bases and J shed 0 bases, with 10 bases lying between them. Germline V gene sequence: CDR1 SGHAT, CDR2 FQNNGV. CDR3 protein: CATGKSSYNEQFF. The CDR3 DNA reads as TGTGCCACCGGGAAAAGCTCCTACAATGAGCAGTTCTTC.

This clonotype has at least ten counts. This chain connects TRBV5-1 to TRBJ2-1, with 10 bases aligning to TRBD2. The V segment lost 0 bases and the J segment 6 bases; nucleotides outside the gene matches: 9. The germline V gene has CDR1 SGHRS and CDR2 YFSETQ. CDR3 length: 17 amino acids. The CDR3 reads CASSLVLGASGGNEQFF. The CDR3 DNA reads TGCGCCAGCAGCTTGGTGCTCGGGGCTAGCGGGGGCAATGAGCAGTTCTTC. The complete variable domain, with remaining parts taken from reference TRBV5-1 and TRBJ2-1, reads KAGVTQTPRYLIKTRGQQVTLSCSPISGHRSVSWYQQTPGQGLQFLFEYFSETQRNKGNFPGRFSGRQFSNSRSEMNVSTLELGDSALYLCASSLVLGASGGNEQFFGPGTRLTVL.

This clonotype was counted at least ten times. The J gene is TRBJ2-2, the V gene TRBV3-1, with 7 bases identical to TRBD1. This CDR3 comprises 15 residues. J was trimmed by 3 bases and V by 3 bases; bases with no gene match: 4. Per the germline V gene, CDR1 is LGHDT and CDR2 is YNNKEL (reference sequence). CDR3 amino acids: CASSHWDRHTGELFF. The CDR3 DNA sequence: TGTGCCAGCAGCCATTGGGACAGACACACCGGGGAGCTGTTTTTT.

Of note for this clonotype: Germline and junction disagree at one end, which may indicate a read error. The chain combines TRBV2 with TRBJ2-1, with D perhaps matching TRBD2 (6 bases). Germline CDR1 and CDR2: SNHLY and FYNNEI. The CDR3 sequence is 15 residues long. In DNA form, the CDR3 reads TGTGCCAGCAGTGAACGTAGCGGAAGCTACAATGAGCAGCTCTTC. Protein: CASSERSGSYNEQLF.

The chain carries TRBV11-2 and TRBJ2-1; D unresolved. V lost 8 bases to trimming and J lost 5 bases, with 16 bases between them. Germline-derived CDR1 and CDR2 are SGHAT and FQNNGV. The CDR3 spans 14 residues. The CDR3 spells CASSFGQSNNEQFF. Written as DNA, the CDR3 is TGTGCCAGCTCTTTCGGGCAATCCAACAATGAGCAGTTCTTC.

This clonotype was seen at least ten times. The chain couples TRBV5-1 to TRBJ2-7, with 10 bases fitting TRBD2. The germline CDR1 and CDR2 sequences are SGHRS and YFSETQ. V was pared by 0 bases and J by 2 bases, with 5 bases of the junction left unmatched. The CDR3 is made up of 16 amino acids. The CDR3 here is CASSLGASGSPYEQYF. The CDR3 bases are TGCGCCAGCAGCTTGGGAGCTAGCGGGAGTCCCTACGAGCAGTACTTC.

This clonotype has a handful of counts. The chain has TRBV4-1 and TRBJ2-3, with a possible D match to TRBD2 (6 bases). The CDR3 covers 16 residues. The germline CDR1 and CDR2 sequences are MGHRA and YSYEKL. Trimming cost V 1 base and J 6 bases, with 17 bases left between them. The DNA for the CDR3 is TGCGCCAGCAGCCAAGCGAGTCGGCGCGGGGTTGATACGCAGTATTTT. This sequence encodes CASSQASRRGVDTQYF.

The genes are TRBV12-3 or TRBV12-4 and TRBJ1-2; possible D gene TRBD1, 5 bases. V was clipped by 8 bases and J by 6 bases, with 16 bases between them. This CDR3 has 13 residues. Here the CDR3 DNA reads TGTGCCAGCTCCCTAAGGGGCCGAGATGGCTACACCTTC. Amino acids: CASSLRGRDGYTF.

This clonotype came up many times. This chain uses TRBV28 with TRBJ2-5, with a weak D call TRBD2 (5 bases). V was trimmed by 1 base and J by 3 bases, leaving 21 bases between them. Looked up from germline, CDR1 is MDHEN and CDR2 is SYDVKM. The CDR3 runs to 18 residues. For the CDR3, the DNA is TGTGCCAGCAGTTTATCATCGGGTTTTGCCAGCGGAAAAGAGACCCAGTACTTC. Its protein product is CASSLSSGFASGKETQYF.

The sample holds many counts of this clonotype. The V call is TRBV15, the J call TRBJ2-6; TRBD2 aligns across 8 bases. Germline CDR1 is LNHNV and CDR2 is YYDKDF (reference sequence). The CDR3 is 16 residues long. The junction had 0 bases not matched to a gene; V was cut back by 0 bases and J by 2 bases. The DNA for the CDR3 is TGTGCCACCAGCAGAGAACTAGCGGCTGGGGCCAACGTCCTGACTTTC. Amino acids: CATSRELAAGANVLTF.

CDR3 in amino acids: CSVPGQLMNTEAFF. CDR3 sequence (DNA): TGCAGTGTACCGGGACAGCTTATGAACACTGAAGCTTTCTTT. The V gene is TRBV20-1, the J gene TRBJ1-1; TRBD1 matches at 7 bases. CDR1 and CDR2 (germline): DFQATT, SNEGSKA (reference sequence). Unmatched junction bases numbered 8, after V lost 7 bases and J lost 0 bases. This CDR3 contains 14 residues.

In this sample, this clonotype turned up many times. The chain uses TRBV20-1 and TRBJ2-1; tentatively, D is TRBD2 (5 bases). V lost 6 bases and J 5 bases, leaving 8 bases between the germline ends. This CDR3 region has 11 residues. Looked up from germline, CDR1 is DFQATT and CDR2 is SNEGSKA (reference sequence). CDR3: CSARTHNEQFF. CDR3 nucleotides: TGCAGTGCCCGGACTCACAATGAGCAGTTCTTC.

This clonotype has ten or more counts. The chain combines TRBV5-1 with TRBJ1-1, with 7 positions matching TRBD1. The CDR3 loop spans 16 amino acids. Germline V gene lookup returns CDR1 SGHRS and CDR2 YFSETQ. J gave up 1 base and V 4 bases, and 10 bases lay outside the gene matches. The CDR3, as DNA: TGCGCCAGCAGCCGACGACAGGGAGAGAGGAACACTGAAGCTTTCTTT. The encoded protein is CASSRRQGERNTEAFF.

This clonotype was observed many times. Here the CDR3 reads CASSFKQETQYF. The CDR3 DNA reads as TGCGCCAGCAGCTTCAAGCAAGAGACCCAGTACTTC. V is TRBV5-1 and J is TRBJ2-5, with D hard to call. This CDR3 is built from 12 residues. Between the trimmed V and J ends, which lost 2 bases and 2 bases, there was a span of 4 bases. Germline V gene lookup returns CDR1 SGHRS and CDR2 YFSETQ.

This sequence joins TRBV27 and TRBJ2-4; tentative D call: TRBD1 (5 bases). CDR3 length equals 16 residues. Trimming left V 1 base short and J 0 bases short, with 10 bases between. Germline CDR1 reads MNHEY; CDR2 reads SMNVEV (reference sequence). CDR3 in DNA: TGTGCCAGCAGTTTATGGGGCAGACTAGCCAAAAACATTCAGTACTTC. This encodes CASSLWGRLAKNIQYF.

At least ten counts were recorded for this clonotype. This sequence joins TRBV9 and TRBJ2-1; perhaps TRBD2 as D (6 bases). The V gene lost 4 bases and the J gene lost 2 bases, with 13 bases spanning the gap. The CDR3 loop spans 15 amino acids. CDR1 and CDR2 from the germline V gene are SGDLS and YYNGEE. The DNA of the CDR3 is TGTGCCAGCAGCCCGGGACCGGGGGCCTACAATGAGCAGTTCTTC. Amino acids: CASSPGPGAYNEQFF.

The rearrangement joins TRBV11-2 to TRBJ1-2; no firm D call. Trimming pared 1 base from V and 3 bases from J, leaving 9 bases between. The germline V gene encodes CDR1 SGHAT and CDR2 FQNNGV. The CDR3 loop spans 14 amino acids. The CDR3 loop is CASSLVDRDYGYTF. The CDR3 nucleotides are TGTGCCAGCAGCTTAGTCGACCGAGACTATGGCTACACCTTC. Together with reference TRBV11-2 and TRBJ1-2, the CDR3 gives the full variable domain: EAGVAQSPRYKIIEKRQSVAFWCNPISGHATLYWYQQILGQGPKLLIQFQNNGVVDDSQLPKDRFSAERLKGVDSTLKIQPAKLEDSAVYLCASSLVDRDYGYTFGSGTRLTVV.

This clonotype was observed a handful of times. The genes are TRBV4-1 and TRBJ2-1; 10 bases match TRBD2. The V and J ends lost 0 bases and 4 bases, in that order; junction bases with no gene match: 9. This CDR3 is 18 amino acids long. CDR1 and CDR2 (germline): MGHRA, YSYEKL. This chain's CDR3 is CASSQESMTSGFYNEQFF. The DNA of the CDR3 is TGCGCCAGCAGCCAAGAGTCCATGACTAGCGGGTTTTACAATGAGCAGTTCTTC.

This clonotype was counted ten times or more. The chain carries TRBV20-1 and TRBJ2-1; a weak D match, TRBD2 (6 bases). Germline V lookup: CDR1 DFQATT, CDR2 SNEGSKA (reference sequence). V lost 4 bases and J lost 0, with 25 bases in between. This CDR3 region has 19 residues. The chain's CDR3 is CSAIPGVRGGLGSYNEQFF. The CDR3 nucleotides are TGCAGTGCTATACCGGGAGTTCGGGGCGGCCTTGGCTCCTACAATGAGCAGTTCTTC.

At least ten counts were recorded for this clonotype. The rearrangement links TRBV3-1 to TRBJ2-3, with D uncertain. Germline values: CDR1 LGHDT, CDR2 YNNKEL (reference sequence). The CDR3 is 15 amino acids. V was shortened by 1 base and J by 0 bases, with 8 bases between the two germline ends. DNA of the CDR3: TGTGCCAGCAGCCAAGTCATCGGGAGCACAGATACGCAGTATTTT. Amino acids: CASSQVIGSTDTQYF.

This chain joins TRBV20-1 and TRBJ2-7; 12 positions agree with TRBD2. The CDR3 consists of 14 residues. V was pared by 6 bases and J by 7 bases, with 10 bases of the junction left unmatched. Looked up from germline, CDR1 is DFQATT and CDR2 is SNEGSKA (reference sequence). CDR3 nucleotides: TGCAGTGCCCCGAGACTAGCGGGAGTCGGAGAGCAGTACTTC. This sequence encodes CSAPRLAGVGEQYF.

This clonotype was picked up many times. This rearrangement joins TRBV15 to TRBJ2-7, with unresolved D. V shed 0 bases and J shed 6 bases, with 6 bases lying between them. This CDR3 region has 12 residues. Looked up from germline, CDR1 is LNHNV and CDR2 is YYDKDF (reference sequence). The CDR3 region is CATSRDRFEQYF. The CDR3 DNA reads TGTGCCACCAGCAGAGATCGATTCGAGCAGTACTTC.